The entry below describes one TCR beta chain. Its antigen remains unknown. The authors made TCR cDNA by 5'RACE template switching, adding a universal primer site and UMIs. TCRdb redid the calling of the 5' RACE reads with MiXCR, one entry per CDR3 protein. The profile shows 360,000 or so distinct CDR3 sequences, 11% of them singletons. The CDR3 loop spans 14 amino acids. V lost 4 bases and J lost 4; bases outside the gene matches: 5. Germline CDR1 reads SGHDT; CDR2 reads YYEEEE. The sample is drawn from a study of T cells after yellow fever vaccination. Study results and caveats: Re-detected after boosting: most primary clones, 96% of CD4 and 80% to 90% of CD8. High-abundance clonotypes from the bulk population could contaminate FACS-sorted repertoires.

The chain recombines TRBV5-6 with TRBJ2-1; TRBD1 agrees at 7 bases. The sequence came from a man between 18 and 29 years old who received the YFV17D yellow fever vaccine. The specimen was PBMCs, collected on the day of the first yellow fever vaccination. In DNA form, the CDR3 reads TGTGCCAGCAGCGGTTGGGACAGTTACAATGAGCAGTTCTTC. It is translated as CASSGWDSYNEQFF. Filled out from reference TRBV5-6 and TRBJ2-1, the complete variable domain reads DAGVTQSPTHLIKTRGQQVTLRCSPKSGHDTVSWYQQALGQGPQFIFQYYEEEERQRGNFPDRFSGHQFPNYSSELNVNALLLGDSALYLCASSGWDSYNEQFFGPGTRLTVL.